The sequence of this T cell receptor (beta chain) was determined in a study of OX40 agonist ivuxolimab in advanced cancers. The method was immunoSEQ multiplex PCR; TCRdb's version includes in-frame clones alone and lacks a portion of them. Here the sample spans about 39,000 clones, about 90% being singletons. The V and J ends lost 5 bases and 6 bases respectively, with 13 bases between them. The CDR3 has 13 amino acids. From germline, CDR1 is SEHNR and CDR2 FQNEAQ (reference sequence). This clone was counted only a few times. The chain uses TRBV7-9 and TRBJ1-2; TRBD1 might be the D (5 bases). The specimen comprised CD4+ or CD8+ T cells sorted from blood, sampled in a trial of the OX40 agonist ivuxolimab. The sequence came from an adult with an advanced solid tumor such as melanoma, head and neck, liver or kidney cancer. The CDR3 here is CASSGGAENGYTF. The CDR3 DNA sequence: TGTGCCAGCAGCGGAGGGGCCGAAAATGGCTACACCTTC. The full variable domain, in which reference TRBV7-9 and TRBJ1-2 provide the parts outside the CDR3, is DTGVSQNPRHKITKRGQNVTFRCDPISEHNRLYWYRQTLGQGPEFLTYFQNEAQLEKSRLLSDRFSAERPKGSFSTLEIQRTEQGDSAMYLCASSGGAENGYTFGSGTRLTVV.